A single sample is the source of the 25 T cell receptor beta chains below, sequenced in a study of blood T cells in healthy people across ages. It was with a sample-barcoded 5' primer and a J-beta primer mix that a second PCR of about 6 to 12 cycles was run. A single record per CDR3 protein comes from TCRdb applying MiXCR to the 5' RACE reads. This sample has more than 900,000 distinct CDR3 sequences, with approximately 25% found just once. These data are also associated with another study on T cells of mothers and their children.

The sequencing sample was made of blood. The receptors come from a girl aged 2 to 9 in good health.

The J gene is TRBJ2-7, the V gene TRBV6-5, with TRBD1 matching over 11 bases. Germline-derived CDR1 and CDR2 are MNHEY and SVGAGI. This CDR3 spans 13 amino acids. Trimming at V came to 5 bases and at J to 6 bases, leaving 3 bases not matched to a gene. Written as DNA, the CDR3 is TGTGCCAGCAGTACCGGGACAGGGGGCGAGCAGTACTTC. It is translated as CASSTGTGGEQYF.

V and J are TRBV10-3 and TRBJ2-1; 9 bases map to TRBD2. CDR1 and CDR2 (germline): ENHRY, SYGVKD. The CDR3 consists of 14 residues. J was trimmed by 4 bases and V by 2 bases; bases with no gene match: 0. The CDR3 DNA reads TGTGCCATCAGTGAGGGACTAGCGTACAATGAGCAGTTCTTC. This sequence encodes CAISEGLAYNEQFF.

This clonotype was picked up a small number of times. J is TRBJ1-1 and V is TRBV20-1; D may be TRBD1 (5 bases). Germline V CDR1 and CDR2: DFQATT, SNEGSKA (reference sequence). V was pared by 5 bases and J by 0 bases, with 16 bases between. This CDR3 spans 15 amino acids. The CDR3 sequence: CSARPRGPLNTEAFF. In DNA, the CDR3 is TGCAGTGCTCGACCGAGGGGCCCATTGAACACTGAAGCTTTCTTT.

V is TRBV7-9 and J is TRBJ1-1; no reliable D call. Trimming left V 2 bases short and J 7 bases short, with 8 bases between. CDR1 is SEHNR, CDR2 FQNEAQ, per germline (reference sequence). The CDR3 contains 12 residues. CDR3 nucleotide sequence: TGTGCCAGCAGCTTATTTGTAGTTGAAGCTTTCTTT. Its protein is CASSLFVVEAFF.

This clonotype was counted a few times. The rearrangement links TRBV6-1 to TRBJ2-3; 7 bases map to TRBD2. V lost 4 bases, J lost 0 bases, and 4 bases stayed unmatched. Germline V gene sequence: CDR1 MNHNS, CDR2 SASEGT. The CDR3 loop spans 15 amino acids. The CDR3 nucleotides are TGTGCCAGCAGTGGCCTAGCGGTGAGCACAGATACGCAGTATTTT. Translated, it gives CASSGLAVSTDTQYF.

Only a few counts were recorded for this clonotype. This rearrangement joins TRBV7-2 to TRBJ1-6; tentatively, D is TRBD1 (6 bases). Trimming cost V 0 bases and J 14 bases, with 11 bases left between them. Per germline, CDR1 SGHTA and CDR2 FQGNSA. The CDR3 runs to 13 residues. In nucleotides, the CDR3 is TGTGCCAGCAGCTTAGCGGACAGTTTTACCCTCCACTTT. It is translated as CASSLADSFTLHF.

The chain links TRBV20-1 to TRBJ2-1, with 10 bases fitting TRBD1. This CDR3 comprises 15 residues. J gave up 7 bases and V 2 bases, and 8 bases lay outside the gene matches. The germline gives CDR1 DFQATT, CDR2 SNEGSKA (reference sequence). CDR3 sequence reads: CSARKTGTGVNEQFF. The CDR3 DNA reads as TGCAGTGCTAGAAAAACCGGGACAGGGGTTAATGAGCAGTTCTTC.

This chain links TRBV5-6 with TRBJ1-1; 7 nucleotides align to TRBD1. With V trimmed by 3 bases and J by 5 bases, 10 bases remained unmatched. Germline-derived CDR1 and CDR2 are SGHDT and YYEEEE. The CDR3 is made up of 15 amino acids. The CDR3 coding sequence is TGTGCCAGCAGCTCCCCCGCTGCAGGGGGGACTGAAGCTTTCTTT. Protein product: CASSSPAAGGTEAFF.

This clonotype was observed a handful of times. The chain joins TRBV10-3 to TRBJ2-7, with D possibly matching TRBD2 (5 bases). Germline V gene lookup returns CDR1 ENHRY and CDR2 SYGVKD. V was trimmed by 2 bases and J by 4 bases, leaving 12 bases between them. The CDR3 totals 14 residues. Written as DNA, the CDR3 is TGTGCCATCAGTGAGCAAGGAGAGCGGTACGAGCAGTACTTC. Translating it yields CAISEQGERYEQYF.

This sequence joins TRBV7-2 and TRBJ2-1; 8 nucleotides line up with TRBD2. The closer fit of TRBJ2-5 to the DNA end suggests the J call may be wrong. In germline, CDR1 is SGHTA, CDR2 FQGNSA. This CDR3 spans 17 amino acids. CDR3 loop: CASSLLGLAGSQETQYF. The CDR3 DNA sequence: TGTGCCAGCAGCTTATTGGGCCTAGCGGGCTCTCAAGAGACCCAGTACTTC.

This clonotype was detected many times. The chain employs TRBV29-1 and TRBJ1-5, with TRBD1 matching 8 bases. This CDR3 contains 13 residues. Germline trimming cut 4 bases from V and 7 bases from J; bases unmatched to any gene: 6. Germline CDR1 and CDR2: SQVTM and ANQGSEA. The CDR3 nucleotides are TGCAGCGTTGCTTCGCAGGGGGCACAGCCCCAGCATTTT. Its translation is CSVASQGAQPQHF. The full variable domain, with the rest looked up from reference TRBV29-1 and TRBJ1-5, is SAVISQKPSRDICQRGTSLTIQCQVDSQVTMMFWYRQQPGQSLTLIATANQGSEATYESGFVIDKFPISRPNLTFSTLTVSNMSPEDSSIYLCSVASQGAQPQHFGDGTRLSIL.

J is TRBJ1-2 and V is TRBV29-1; TRBD1 is a possible D gene (5 bases). CDR1 is SQVTM and CDR2 is ANQGSEA in the germline V gene. There are 11 residues in the CDR3. V was trimmed by 7 bases and J by 6 bases, leaving 12 bases between them. The CDR3 loop is CSAPGGDGYTF. The CDR3 DNA is TGCAGCGCCCCGGGGGGGGATGGCTACACCTTC.

This clonotype was observed a handful of times. The chain carries TRBV6-5 and TRBJ2-1; 8 bases match TRBD2. The length of the CDR3 is 17 residues. The V gene end was trimmed by 4 bases and the J gene end by 3 bases; junction bases not matched to a gene: 11. CDR1 is MNHEY, CDR2 SVGAGI, per germline. CDR3 sequence: CASSSTRLARGYNEQFF. The CDR3 nucleotides are TGTGCCAGCAGTTCTACCCGACTAGCGCGGGGCTACAATGAGCAGTTCTTC.

This clonotype was observed a handful of times. This rearrangement joins TRBV6-2 or TRBV6-3 to TRBJ2-1; D is uncertain. Trimming took 3 bases from V and 7 from J, leaving 19 bases between them. CDR3 length equals 16 residues. Germline V gives CDR1 MNHEY, CDR2 SVGEGT. The chain's CDR3 is CASSYGPGAEKNEQFF. For the CDR3, the DNA is TGTGCCAGCAGTTATGGTCCCGGAGCAGAAAAGAATGAGCAGTTCTTC.

The chain uses TRBV4-1 and TRBJ1-4; a possible D gene is TRBD1 (5 bases). There are 18 residues in the CDR3. The ends were cut back, 1 base at V and 7 bases at J, with 22 bases in the middle. CDR1 and CDR2 from the germline V gene are MGHRA and YSYEKL. The CDR3 sequence: CASSQGWGLDGGREKLFF. CDR3 coding DNA: TGCGCCAGCAGCCAAGGGTGGGGGTTGGACGGCGGGCGTGAAAAACTGTTTTTT.

The chain joins TRBV28 to TRBJ2-7; 11 bases are shared with TRBD2. CDR3 length: 12 amino acids. The V gene's germline CDR1 is MDHEN and CDR2 SYDVKM. With V trimmed by 7 bases and J by 6 bases, 2 bases remained unmatched. CDR3 residues: CASTTSGIEQYF. CDR3 nucleotides: TGTGCCAGCACGACTAGCGGGATCGAGCAGTACTTC.

The V call is TRBV29-1, the J call TRBJ1-4; D is unclear. Germline CDR1 is SQVTM and CDR2 is ANQGSEA. CDR3 size: 13 residues. Between the trimmed V and J ends, which lost 6 bases and 7 bases, there was a span of 15 bases. The CDR3 region has the DNA TGCAGCGTAAGGATACACGTAGGTGAAAAACTGTTTTTT. It is translated as CSVRIHVGEKLFF.

A remark on this clonotype: A junction boundary mismatches the germline segment, possibly from a read error. The genes are TRBV7-7 and TRBJ2-7; 9 bases align to TRBD1. The CDR3 loop spans 15 amino acids. The germline V gene has CDR1 SSHAT and CDR2 FNYEAQ (reference sequence). Here the CDR3 reads CASSLGTGQYYEQYF. CDR3 bases: TGTGCTAGCAGCTTAGGGACAGGGCAATACTACGAGCAGTACTTC.

The rearrangement links TRBV6-1 to TRBJ2-3; either TRBD1 or TRBD2 may fit D (5 bases each). Trimming removed 10 bases at V and 0 bases at J, with 23 bases between. Per germline, CDR1 MNHNS and CDR2 SASEGT. The CDR3 has 17 residues. CDR3 nucleotides: TGTGCCACCGGATTAACGGGGCCGGTGGGAAGCACAGATACGCAGTATTTT. It translates to CATGLTGPVGSTDTQYF.

This rearrangement joins TRBV12-3 or TRBV12-4 to TRBJ1-2; TRBD1 agrees at 7 bases. This CDR3 is built from 14 residues. With V trimmed by 5 bases and J by 6 bases, 9 bases remained unmatched. The CDR3 DNA is TGTGCCAGCAGTCGTAATTTACAGGGGAATGGCTACACCTTC. Encoded protein: CASSRNLQGNGYTF.

The rearrangement links TRBV20-1 to TRBJ2-2; D gene unclear. The CDR3 is 15 residues long. V lost 6 bases and J 1 base, leaving 15 bases between the germline ends. Germline CDR1 and CDR2: DFQATT and SNEGSKA (reference sequence). The CDR3 protein is CSAQQPKLNTGELFF. Written as DNA, the CDR3 is TGCAGTGCACAACAGCCGAAATTGAACACCGGGGAGCTGTTTTTT.

A remark on this clonotype: At one end, the junction sequence differs from germline, possibly due to a read error. This rearrangement joins TRBV4-1 to TRBJ1-5; 7 bases are a match to TRBD1. This CDR3 has 16 residues. Germline CDR1 and CDR2: MGHRA and YSYEKL. CDR3 nucleotide sequence: TGCGCCAGCAGTCAAGATGGGTTTGACAGGGTCCAGCCCCAGCATTTT. Protein sequence: CASSQDGFDRVQPQHF.

This clonotype was picked up a small number of times. The chain employs TRBV12-3 or TRBV12-4 and TRBJ1-2; D unclear. Trimming shortened V by 4 bases and J by 3 bases, and 18 bases separated the two germline ends. The length of the CDR3 is 16 residues. The DNA of the CDR3 is TGTGCCAGCAGTTCCCGTACAGAAGCTGCCGACTATGGCTACACCTTC. Protein: CASSSRTEAADYGYTF.

The chain uses TRBV20-1 and TRBJ1-1; D possibly corresponds to TRBD1 (6 bases). Per germline, CDR1 DFQATT and CDR2 SNEGSKA (reference sequence). V dropped 5 bases and J dropped 1 base, with 8 bases sitting between them. This CDR3 has 12 residues. CDR3 residues: CSAVQGNTEAFF. DNA of the CDR3: TGCAGTGCTGTACAGGGGAACACTGAAGCTTTCTTT.

This clonotype was counted many times. The V gene is TRBV6-4, the J gene TRBJ2-1; maybe TRBD1 (6 bases). Germline V lookup: CDR1 MRHNA, CDR2 SNTAGT. V dropped 2 bases and J dropped 5 bases, with 7 bases sitting between them. The CDR3 covers 13 residues. The CDR3 loop reads CASSDGDNNEQFF. The CDR3 DNA reads TGTGCCAGCAGTGACGGGGACAACAATGAGCAGTTCTTC.